What follows are 16 T cell receptor beta chains derived from one specimen sequenced in a study of T cells after somatic rescue of genetic block. Sequencing used immunoSEQ multiplex PCR; TCRdb keeps in-frame clones, though not all of them. The table includes over 95,000 clones, 85% to 95% detected once. Sequenced: peripheral blood mononuclear cells (PBMCs). The receptors derive from a young woman.

V usage is TRBV4-3 and J usage is TRBJ1-1; 8 bases align to TRBD1. V shed 0 bases and J 1 base; nucleotides not matched to a gene: 1. The CDR3 is made up of 15 amino acids. Germline V lookup: CDR1 LGHNA, CDR2 YSLEER. The CDR3 region is CASSQEGTGNTEAFF. CDR3 bases: TGCGCCAGCAGCCAAGAAGGGACAGGGAACACTGAAGCTTTCTTT.

The genes are TRBV4-1 and TRBJ1-4; D is uncertain. This CDR3 contains 18 residues. From germline, CDR1 is MGHRA and CDR2 YSYEKL. V lost 0 bases and J 2 bases, leaving 16 bases between the germline ends. CDR3 amino acids: CASSQERAKPGTNEKLFF. The DNA for the CDR3 is TGCGCCAGCAGCCAAGAGAGGGCCAAACCTGGGACTAATGAAAAACTGTTTTTT.

The gene calls are TRBV30 and TRBJ1-2; D is uncertain. The V and J ends lost 0 bases and 0 bases respectively, with 5 bases between them. Germline CDR1 GTSNPN, CDR2 SVGIG (reference sequence). This CDR3 has 13 amino acids. As DNA, the CDR3 is TGTGCCTGGAGTGTACCTCCTAACTATGGCTACACCTTC. Protein product: CAWSVPPNYGYTF.

The chain carries TRBV11-3 and TRBJ2-5; maybe TRBD2 (5 bases). In germline, CDR1 is SGHNT, CDR2 YENEEA. Between the trimmed V and J ends, which lost 4 bases and 2 bases, there was a span of 14 bases. The CDR3 sequence is 15 residues long. The CDR3 spells CASSYRTRPQETQYF. The CDR3 DNA is TGTGCCAGCAGCTATCGGACTCGACCGCAAGAGACCCAGTACTTC.

This chain links TRBV10-2 with TRBJ2-2; 9 nucleotides agree with TRBD1. This CDR3 contains 14 residues. Germline lookup yields CDR1 WSHSY and CDR2 SAAADI. J was trimmed by 7 bases and V by 5 bases; bases with no gene match: 5. CDR3 loop: CASSQQGASGELFF. The CDR3 nucleotides are TGCGCCAGCAGTCAACAGGGGGCGAGCGGGGAGCTGTTTTTT.

This sequence joins TRBV2 and TRBJ2-1; 12 nucleotides match TRBD2. Germline V gene data show CDR1 as SNHLY and CDR2 as FYNNEI. The trim removed 8 bases at V and 0 bases at J, leaving 11 bases unmatched. The CDR3 spans 18 residues. The CDR3 protein is CASPRASGGAPSYNEQFF. CDR3 bases: TGTGCCAGCCCAAGGGCTAGCGGGGGGGCCCCCTCCTACAATGAGCAGTTCTTC.

This clone was counted only a few times. The V and J genes are TRBV6-1 and TRBJ1-3, with a weak D call TRBD1 (6 bases). Trimming stripped 1 base from V and 0 bases from J, with 13 bases between. The germline gives CDR1 MNHNS, CDR2 SASEGT. CDR3 length: 17 residues. CDR3 sequence reads: CASSEVWGPSSGNTIYF. CDR3 coding DNA: TGTGCCAGCAGTGAAGTTTGGGGGCCGAGCTCTGGAAACACCATATATTTT.

This clone was counted a single time. This sequence joins TRBV19 and TRBJ1-4; 9 bases match TRBD1. CDR3 length: 16 amino acids. The trim removed 5 bases at V and 0 bases at J, leaving 4 bases unmatched. Germline assignment: CDR1 LNHDA and CDR2 SQIVND (reference sequence). Written as DNA, the CDR3 is TGTGCCAGTAGTGTGGACAGGGGACCAACTAATGAAAAACTGTTTTTT. Translated: CASSVDRGPTNEKLFF.

J is TRBJ1-6 and V is TRBV6-5, with D tentatively TRBD1 (5 bases). The CDR3 runs 14 residues. Trimming removed 2 bases from V and 7 bases from J, with 9 bases in between. Germline lookup yields CDR1 MNHEY and CDR2 SVGAGI. As DNA, the CDR3 is TGTGCCAGCAGTTACGAGGGGTGGAATTCACCCCTCCACTTT. This sequence encodes CASSYEGWNSPLHF.

This clone was recorded only once. The V call is TRBV10-3, the J call TRBJ2-1; TRBD1 matches 8 bases. The V segment lost 7 bases and the J segment 6 bases; nucleotides outside the gene matches: 11. The length of the CDR3 is 15 residues. Germline assignment: CDR1 ENHRY and CDR2 SYGVKD. The DNA for the CDR3 is TGTGCCATCACCGTAGACAGGGGAGTTGTCAATGAGCAGTTCTTC. The encoded protein is CAITVDRGVVNEQFF.

The chain combines TRBV15 with TRBJ2-7, with 9 positions matching TRBD1. The CDR3 is made up of 16 amino acids. J gave up 5 bases and V 4 bases, and 12 bases lay outside the gene matches. Germline loops: CDR1 LNHNV, CDR2 YYDKDF (reference sequence). The DNA of the CDR3 is TGTGCCACCAGCAAACGGACAGGGGATCGTTTACACGAGCAGTACTTC. Amino acid sequence: CATSKRTGDRLHEQYF.

The chain employs TRBV30 and TRBJ1-2; TRBD1 might be the D (5 bases). Germline V CDR1 and CDR2: GTSNPN, SVGIG (reference sequence). Trimming left V 5 bases short and J 8 bases short, with 18 bases between. This CDR3 comprises 13 residues. This CDR3 reads CAWQFTGTKGYTF. DNA of the CDR3: TGTGCCTGGCAATTTACCGGGACGAAGGGCTACACCTTC.

The chain links TRBV4-1 to TRBJ2-3; weak D call: TRBD2 (6 bases). Trimming shortened V by 0 bases and J by 8 bases, and 9 bases separated the two germline ends. CDR3 length: 13 amino acids. Per the germline V gene, CDR1 is MGHRA and CDR2 is YSYEKL. The CDR3 loop is CASSQDIAATQYF. The CDR3 bases are TGCGCCAGCAGCCAAGATATAGCGGCTACGCAGTATTTT.

The chain links TRBV5-4 to TRBJ1-5; D unresolved. V was shortened by 4 bases and J by 5 bases, with 16 bases between the two germline ends. This CDR3 spans 15 amino acids. CDR1 is SGHNT, CDR2 YYREEE, per germline (reference sequence). In DNA, the CDR3 is TGTGCCAGCAGCCTTGGCGGCAGAACTGATCAGCCCCAGCATTTT. Protein product: CASSLGGRTDQPQHF.

The J gene is TRBJ2-6, the V gene TRBV7-9; the D is unclear. Between the trimmed V and J ends, which lost 0 bases and 1 base, there was a span of 4 bases. Germline loops: CDR1 SEHNR, CDR2 FQNEAQ (reference sequence). The CDR3 runs 15 residues. The CDR3 sequence is CASSLAVSGANVLTF. The CDR3 bases are TGTGCCAGCAGCTTAGCCGTGTCTGGGGCCAACGTCCTGACTTTC.

The table lists this clone with many counts. The same CDR3 also results from other DNA sequences found in this sample. The chain combines TRBV9 with TRBJ1-5; 11 bases map to TRBD1. Germline V gene lookup returns CDR1 SGDLS and CDR2 YYNGEE. This CDR3 spans 16 amino acids. With V trimmed by 3 bases and J by 1 base, 3 bases remained unmatched. CDR3 DNA sequence: TGTGCCAGCAGCGACGGACAGGGGGCGAGCAATCAGCCCCAGCATTTT. Its translation: CASSDGQGASNQPQHF. Looking up the rest from reference TRBV9 and TRBJ1-5 gives the full variable domain: DSGVTQTPKHLITATGQRVTLRCSPRSGDLSVYWYQQSLDQGLQFLIQYYNGEERAKGNILERFSAQQFPDLHSELNLSSLELGDSALYFCASSDGQGASNQPQHFGDGTRLSIL.